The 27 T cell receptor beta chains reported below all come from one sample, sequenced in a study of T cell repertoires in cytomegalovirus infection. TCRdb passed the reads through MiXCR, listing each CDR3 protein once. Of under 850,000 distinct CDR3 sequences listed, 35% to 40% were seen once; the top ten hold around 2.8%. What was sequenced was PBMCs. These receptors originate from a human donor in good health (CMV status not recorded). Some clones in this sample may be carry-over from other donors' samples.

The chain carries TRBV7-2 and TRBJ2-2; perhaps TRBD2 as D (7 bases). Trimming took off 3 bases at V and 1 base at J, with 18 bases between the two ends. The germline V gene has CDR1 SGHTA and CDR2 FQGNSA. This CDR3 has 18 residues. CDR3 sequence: CASSLLSRGGRNTGELFF. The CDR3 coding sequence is TGTGCCAGCAGCTTGCTTAGTAGGGGGGGGCGGAACACCGGGGAGCTGTTTTTT.

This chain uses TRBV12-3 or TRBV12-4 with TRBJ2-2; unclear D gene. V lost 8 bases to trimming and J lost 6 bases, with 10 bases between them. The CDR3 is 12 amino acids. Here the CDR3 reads CASSDPAGELFF. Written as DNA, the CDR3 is TGTGCCAGCTCAGACCCGGCCGGGGAGCTGTTTTTT.

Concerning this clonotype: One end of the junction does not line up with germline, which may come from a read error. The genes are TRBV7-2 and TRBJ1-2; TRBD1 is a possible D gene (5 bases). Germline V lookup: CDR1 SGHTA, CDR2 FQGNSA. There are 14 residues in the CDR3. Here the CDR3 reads CDSSPGRGYYGYTF. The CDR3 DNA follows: TGTGACAGCAGCCCAGGACGGGGGTACTATGGCTACACCTTC.

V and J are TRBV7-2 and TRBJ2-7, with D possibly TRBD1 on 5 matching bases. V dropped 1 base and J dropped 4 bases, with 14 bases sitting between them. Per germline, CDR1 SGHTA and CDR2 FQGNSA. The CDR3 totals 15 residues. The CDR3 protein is CASSLGIRAVYEQYF. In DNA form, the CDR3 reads TGTGCCAGCAGCTTAGGTATCAGGGCGGTGTACGAGCAGTACTTC.

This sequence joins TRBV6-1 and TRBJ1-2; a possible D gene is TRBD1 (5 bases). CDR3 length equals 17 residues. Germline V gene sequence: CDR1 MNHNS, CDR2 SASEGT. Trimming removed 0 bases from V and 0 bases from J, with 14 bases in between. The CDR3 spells CASSEAGDPRANYGYTF. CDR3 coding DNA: TGTGCCAGCAGTGAAGCTGGGGACCCCCGAGCTAACTATGGCTACACCTTC.

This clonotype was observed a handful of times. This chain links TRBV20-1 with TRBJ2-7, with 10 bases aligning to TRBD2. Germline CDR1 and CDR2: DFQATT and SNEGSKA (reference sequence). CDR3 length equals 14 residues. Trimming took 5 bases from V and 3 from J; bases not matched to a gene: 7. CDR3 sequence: CSALSLAGVYEQYF. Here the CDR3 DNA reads TGCAGTGCTCTCTCCCTAGCGGGGGTCTACGAGCAGTACTTC.

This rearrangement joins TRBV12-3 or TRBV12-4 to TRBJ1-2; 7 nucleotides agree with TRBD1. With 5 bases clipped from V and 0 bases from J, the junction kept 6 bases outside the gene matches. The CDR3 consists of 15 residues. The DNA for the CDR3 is TGTGCCAGCAGTCGTACAGGGGTCCCTAACTATGGCTACACCTTC. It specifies CASSRTGVPNYGYTF.

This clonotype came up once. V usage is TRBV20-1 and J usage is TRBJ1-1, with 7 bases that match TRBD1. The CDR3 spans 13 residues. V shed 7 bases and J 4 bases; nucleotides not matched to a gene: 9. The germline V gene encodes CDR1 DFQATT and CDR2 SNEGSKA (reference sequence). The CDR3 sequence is CSVHDRVGTEAFF. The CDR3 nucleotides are TGCAGTGTCCACGACAGGGTGGGCACTGAAGCTTTCTTT.

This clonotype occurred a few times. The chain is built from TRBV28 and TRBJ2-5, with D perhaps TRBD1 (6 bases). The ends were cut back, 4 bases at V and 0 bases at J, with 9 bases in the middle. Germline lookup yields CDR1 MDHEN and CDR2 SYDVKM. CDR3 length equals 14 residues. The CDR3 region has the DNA TGTGCCAGCAGTTCAGGGGACCACCAAGAGACCCAGTACTTC. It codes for CASSSGDHQETQYF.

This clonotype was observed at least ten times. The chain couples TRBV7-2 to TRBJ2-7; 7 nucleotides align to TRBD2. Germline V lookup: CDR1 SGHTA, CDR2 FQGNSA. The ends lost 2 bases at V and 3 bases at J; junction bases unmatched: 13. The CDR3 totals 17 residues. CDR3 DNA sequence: TGTGCCAGCAGCTTAATAGCGGGCCTTGATCCCCGCTACGAGCAGTACTTC. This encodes CASSLIAGLDPRYEQYF.

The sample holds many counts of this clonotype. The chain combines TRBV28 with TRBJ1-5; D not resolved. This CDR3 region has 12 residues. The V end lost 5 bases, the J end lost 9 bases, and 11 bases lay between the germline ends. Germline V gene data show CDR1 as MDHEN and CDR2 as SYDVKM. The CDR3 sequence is CASSTITRPQHF. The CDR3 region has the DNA TGTGCCAGCAGTACCATTACCCGGCCCCAGCATTTT.

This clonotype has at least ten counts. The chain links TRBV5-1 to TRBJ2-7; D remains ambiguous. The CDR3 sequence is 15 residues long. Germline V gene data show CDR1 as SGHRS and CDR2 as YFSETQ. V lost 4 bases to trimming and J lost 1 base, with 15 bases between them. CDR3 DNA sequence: TGCGCCAGCAGCCAGGCGATGGGCAGTTCCTACGAGCAGTACTTC. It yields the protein CASSQAMGSSYEQYF.

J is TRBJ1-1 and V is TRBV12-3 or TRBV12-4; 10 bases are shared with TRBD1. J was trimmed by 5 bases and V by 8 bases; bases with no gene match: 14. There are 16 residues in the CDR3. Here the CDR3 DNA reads TGTGCCAGCTCTCCCAGGACAGGGGGTGGAGGAACTGAAGCTTTCTTT. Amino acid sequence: CASSPRTGGGGTEAFF.

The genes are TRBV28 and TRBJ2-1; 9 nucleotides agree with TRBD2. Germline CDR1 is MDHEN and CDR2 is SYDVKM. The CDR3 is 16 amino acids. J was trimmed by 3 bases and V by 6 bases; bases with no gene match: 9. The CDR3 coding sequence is TGTGCCAGCAGACCTAGCGGGGTCGGCCACTACAATGAGCAGTTCTTC. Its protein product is CASRPSGVGHYNEQFF.

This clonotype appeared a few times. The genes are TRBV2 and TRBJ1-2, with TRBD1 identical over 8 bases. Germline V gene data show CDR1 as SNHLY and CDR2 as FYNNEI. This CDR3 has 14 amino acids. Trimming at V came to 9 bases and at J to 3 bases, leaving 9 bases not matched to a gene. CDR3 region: CAREDRAKDYGYTF. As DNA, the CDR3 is TGTGCCAGGGAGGACAGGGCGAAGGACTATGGCTACACCTTC.

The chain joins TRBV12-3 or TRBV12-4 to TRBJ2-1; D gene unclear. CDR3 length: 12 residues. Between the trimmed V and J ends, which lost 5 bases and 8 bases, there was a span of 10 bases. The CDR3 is CASSPQAHEQFF. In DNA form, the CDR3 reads TGTGCCAGCAGTCCACAAGCACATGAGCAGTTCTTC.

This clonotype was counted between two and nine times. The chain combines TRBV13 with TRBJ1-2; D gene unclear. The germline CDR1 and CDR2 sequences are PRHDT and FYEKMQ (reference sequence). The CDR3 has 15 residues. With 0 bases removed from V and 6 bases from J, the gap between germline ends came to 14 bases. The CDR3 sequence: CASSLGLEAVDGYTF. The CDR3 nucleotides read TGTGCCAGCAGCTTAGGTTTAGAGGCTGTAGATGGCTACACCTTC. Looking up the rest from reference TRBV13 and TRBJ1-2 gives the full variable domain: AAGVIQSPRHLIKEKRETATLKCYPIPRHDTVYWYQQGPGQDPQFLISFYEKMQSDKGSIPDRFSAQQFSDYHSELNMSSLELGDSALYFCASSLGLEAVDGYTFGSGTRLTVV.

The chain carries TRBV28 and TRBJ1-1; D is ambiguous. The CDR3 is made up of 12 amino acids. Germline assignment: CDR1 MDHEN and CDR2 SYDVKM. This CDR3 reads CGSRLGNTEAFF. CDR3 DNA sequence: TGTGGGTCCCGCTTAGGGAACACTGAAGCTTTCTTT.

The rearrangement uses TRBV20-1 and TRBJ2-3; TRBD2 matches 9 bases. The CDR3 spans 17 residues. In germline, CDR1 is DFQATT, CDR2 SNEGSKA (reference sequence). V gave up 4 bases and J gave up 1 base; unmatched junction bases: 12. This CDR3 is CSATGLAGKWGTDTQYF. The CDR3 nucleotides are TGCAGTGCTACAGGGCTAGCGGGAAAATGGGGCACAGATACGCAGTATTTT.

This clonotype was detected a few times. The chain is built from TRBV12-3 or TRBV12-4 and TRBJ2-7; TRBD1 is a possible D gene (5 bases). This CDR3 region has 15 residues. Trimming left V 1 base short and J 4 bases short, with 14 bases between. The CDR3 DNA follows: TGTGCCAGCAGTTTAGGCCCGACAGAGATTTACGAGCAGTACTTC. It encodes CASSLGPTEIYEQYF.

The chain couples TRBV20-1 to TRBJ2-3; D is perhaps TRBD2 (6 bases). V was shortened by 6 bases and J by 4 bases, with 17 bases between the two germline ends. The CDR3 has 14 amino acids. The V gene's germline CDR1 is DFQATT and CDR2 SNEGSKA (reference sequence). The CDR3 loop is CSAQGTGVADTQYF. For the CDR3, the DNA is TGCAGTGCCCAAGGGACGGGAGTGGCAGATACGCAGTATTTT.

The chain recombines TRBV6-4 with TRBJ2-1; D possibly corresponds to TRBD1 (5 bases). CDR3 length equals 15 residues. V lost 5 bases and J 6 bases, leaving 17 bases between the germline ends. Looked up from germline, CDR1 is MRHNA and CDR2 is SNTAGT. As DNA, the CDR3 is TGTGCCAGCAGTACACAACCTATAGGGGTCAATGAGCAGTTCTTC. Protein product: CASSTQPIGVNEQFF.

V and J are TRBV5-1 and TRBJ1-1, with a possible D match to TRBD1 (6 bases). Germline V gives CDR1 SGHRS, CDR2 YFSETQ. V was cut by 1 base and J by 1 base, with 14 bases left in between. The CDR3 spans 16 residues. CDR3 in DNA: TGCGCCAGCAGCTTGCGCCCGGACAGAGAGAACACTGAAGCTTTCTTT. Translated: CASSLRPDRENTEAFF.

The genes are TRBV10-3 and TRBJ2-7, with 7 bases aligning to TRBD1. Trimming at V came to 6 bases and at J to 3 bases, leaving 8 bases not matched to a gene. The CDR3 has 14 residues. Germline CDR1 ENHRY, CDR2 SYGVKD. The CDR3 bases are TGTGCCATCAGCGGACAGGCGAAGGGCTACGAGCAGTACTTC. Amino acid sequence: CAISGQAKGYEQYF.

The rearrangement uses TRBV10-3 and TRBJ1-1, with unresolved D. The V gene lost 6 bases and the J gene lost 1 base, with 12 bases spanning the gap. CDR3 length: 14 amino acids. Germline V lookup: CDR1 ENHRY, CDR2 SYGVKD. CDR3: CAIRLFGGNTEAFF. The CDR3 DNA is TGTGCCATCAGGCTATTTGGAGGGAACACTGAAGCTTTCTTT.

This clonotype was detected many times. The CDR3 DNA follows: TGTGCCAGCAGCTCCACGGGACAGAATAGCAATCAGCCCCAGCATTTT. Translating gives CASSSTGQNSNQPQHF. The chain couples TRBV7-2 to TRBJ1-5, with 7 bases that match TRBD1. The junction had 6 bases not matched to a gene; V was cut back by 4 bases and J by 0 bases. This CDR3 region has 16 residues. Germline V lookup: CDR1 SGHTA, CDR2 FQGNSA.

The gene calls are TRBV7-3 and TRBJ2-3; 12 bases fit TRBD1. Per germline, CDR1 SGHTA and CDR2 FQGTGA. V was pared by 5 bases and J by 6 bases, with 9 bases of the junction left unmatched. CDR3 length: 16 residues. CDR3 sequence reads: CASSLGPGQGADTQYF. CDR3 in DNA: TGTGCCAGCAGCCTCGGACCGGGACAGGGGGCGGATACGCAGTATTTT.